These 25 T cell receptor beta chains share one sample of origin, sequenced in a study of CD4+ T cells in melanoma. Data came from immunoSEQ multiplex PCR; TCRdb stores just in-frame clones and leaves some out. The sample lists 9,500 to 11,000 clones, about 73% occurring once. Sequenced input: cells from a culture (not recorded whether cultured in vitro). These TCRs come from a human donor with melanoma.

The chain couples TRBV4-1 to TRBJ2-3; 9 bases map to TRBD2. The length of the CDR3 is 15 residues. From germline, CDR1 is MGHRA and CDR2 YSYEKL. V lost 3 bases to trimming and J lost 4 bases; unmatched junction nucleotides: 5. CDR3 protein: CASSHAGGQSDTQYF. CDR3 bases: TGCGCCAGCAGCCACGCGGGGGGGCAGTCAGATACGCAGTATTTT.

This clone has more than one count but fewer than ten. The chain employs TRBV11-3 and TRBJ2-1, with 13 nucleotides matching TRBD2. The germline V gene encodes CDR1 SGHNT and CDR2 YENEEA. The CDR3 covers 16 residues. V lost 0 bases to trimming and J lost 8 bases; unmatched junction nucleotides: 4. CDR3 in DNA: TGTGCCAGCAGCTTAGACAAGACTAGCGGGGGGTATGAGCAGTTCTTC. It is translated as CASSLDKTSGGYEQFF.

V gene TRBV4-1 combines with J gene TRBJ2-2; D unclear. V shed 1 base and J shed 5 bases, with 5 bases lying between them. Germline loops: CDR1 MGHRA, CDR2 YSYEKL. CDR3 length: 13 amino acids. CDR3 nucleotide sequence: TGCGCCAGCAGCCAAGGTTCTACCGGGGAGCTGTTTTTT. Amino acids: CASSQGSTGELFF.

The rearrangement joins TRBV3-1 (or the pseudogene TRBV3-2) to TRBJ1-2; D not resolved. CDR1 is LGHDT and CDR2 is YNNKEL in the germline V gene (reference sequence). The CDR3 runs to 16 residues. V lost 0 bases to trimming and J lost 8 bases, with 19 bases between them. The CDR3 spells CASSQDVRGGGRGYTF. The CDR3, as DNA: TGTGCCAGCAGCCAAGATGTTCGTGGAGGCGGGAGAGGCTACACCTTC.

The CDR3 DNA reads TGTGCCAGCAGCCTCACCGGGACTAGAGCCACCGGGGAGCTGTTTTTT. Its translation: CASSLTGTRATGELFF. This chain connects TRBV11-2 to TRBJ2-2, with TRBD2 matching over 8 bases. In germline, CDR1 is SGHAT, CDR2 FQNNGV. This CDR3 spans 16 amino acids. J lost 4 bases, V lost 5 bases, and 9 bases had no gene match.

The rearrangement uses TRBV14 and TRBJ2-1, with D perhaps TRBD1 or TRBD2 (6 bases each). This CDR3 spans 15 amino acids. The V gene's germline CDR1 is SGHDN and CDR2 FVKESK. Trimming stripped 1 base from V and 7 bases from J, with 14 bases between. CDR3 DNA sequence: TGTGCCAGCAGCCAAGGAGCCGGGGGCGGGAATGAGCAGTTCTTC. This codes for CASSQGAGGGNEQFF. The whole variable domain, remainder taken from reference TRBV14 and TRBJ2-1, is EAGVTQFPSHSVIEKGQTVTLRCDPISGHDNLYWYRRVMGKEIKFLLHFVKESKQDESGMPNNRFLAERTGGTYSTLKVQPAELEDSGVYFCASSQGAGGGNEQFFGPGTRLTVL.

V gene TRBV2 combines with J gene TRBJ2-1, with a weak D call TRBD1 (6 bases). The CDR3 length is 14 residues. CDR1 is SNHLY, CDR2 FYNNEI, per germline. Trimming shortened V by 1 base and J by 6 bases, and 10 bases separated the two germline ends. CDR3 amino acids: CASSEVLQGNEQFF. DNA of the CDR3: TGTGCCAGCAGTGAAGTCTTACAGGGCAATGAGCAGTTCTTC.

The chain couples TRBV5-1 to TRBJ1-4; weak D call: TRBD1 (5 bases). Germline V lookup: CDR1 SGHRS, CDR2 YFSETQ. The CDR3 is made up of 20 amino acids. V lost 0 bases to trimming and J lost 0 bases, with 21 bases between them. CDR3: CASSLDRRLPDSATNEKLFF. In nucleotides, the CDR3 is TGCGCCAGCAGCTTGGACAGGCGCCTCCCGGATTCGGCAACTAATGAAAAACTGTTTTTT.

The chain couples TRBV4-2 to TRBJ2-2; 7 bases line up with TRBD1. V shed 4 bases, J shed 4 bases, and the junction held 6 bases outside the gene matches. This CDR3 comprises 15 residues. Germline assignment: CDR1 LGHNA and CDR2 YNFKEQ. CDR3 residues: CASSLGTVGTGELFF. For the CDR3, the DNA is TGTGCCAGCAGCCTTGGGACAGTCGGCACCGGGGAGCTGTTTTTT.

This sequence joins TRBV6-5 and TRBJ1-5; D is ambiguous. Trimming took off 8 bases at V and 6 bases at J, with 17 bases between the two ends. This CDR3 has 14 amino acids. Germline loops: CDR1 MNHEY, CDR2 SVGAGI. CDR3 region: CASLARGGGQPQHF. The CDR3 DNA follows: TGTGCCAGCCTGGCTCGGGGAGGTGGTCAGCCCCAGCATTTT.

V is TRBV30 and J is TRBJ2-2; weak D call: TRBD2 (6 bases). Germline CDR1 GTSNPN, CDR2 SVGIG (reference sequence). This CDR3 contains 14 residues. With 2 bases removed from V and 1 base from J, the gap between germline ends came to 8 bases. Here the CDR3 DNA reads TGTGCCTGGAGTACGGGGGTGAACACCGGGGAGCTGTTTTTT. Protein product: CAWSTGVNTGELFF.

This clone was counted a single time. V usage is TRBV2 and J usage is TRBJ2-1; 9 nucleotides agree with TRBD2. Germline CDR1 is SNHLY and CDR2 is FYNNEI. The CDR3 is 14 residues long. The junction had 6 bases not matched to a gene; V was cut back by 10 bases and J by 2 bases. As DNA, the CDR3 is TGTGCCATCAACCTAGCGGGGACCTACAATGAGCAGTTCTTC. As protein: CAINLAGTYNEQFF. The full variable domain, completed using reference TRBV2 and TRBJ2-1, is EPEVTQTPSHQVTQMGQEVILRCVPISNHLYFYWYRQILGQKVEFLVSFYNNEISEKSEIFDDQFSVERPDGSNFTLKIRSTKLEDSAMYFCAINLAGTYNEQFFGPGTRLTVL.

This chain connects TRBV30 to TRBJ1-1; D is uncertain. Germline V lookup: CDR1 GTSNPN, CDR2 SVGIG (reference sequence). The V end was cut by 3 bases, the J end by 5 bases, with 13 bases between. The CDR3 contains 13 residues. The CDR3 nucleotides are TGTGCCTGGAGCTGGACCTTAGGGACTGAAGCTTTCTTT. This codes for CAWSWTLGTEAFF.

The chain uses TRBV18 and TRBJ1-2; D is perhaps TRBD1 (5 bases). V was clipped by 3 bases and J by 4 bases, with 18 bases between them. The CDR3 length is 16 residues. The germline V gene has CDR1 KGHSH and CDR2 LQKENI. DNA for the CDR3: TGTGCCAGCTCACCCGGGGACTCAAGCGCGACCTATGGCTACACCTTC. Its translation: CASSPGDSSATYGYTF.

The chain carries TRBV7-9 and TRBJ2-3, with D unresolved. The CDR3 sequence is 13 residues long. Trimming cost V 2 bases and J 6 bases, with 9 bases left between them. The V gene's germline CDR1 is SEHNR and CDR2 FQNEAQ (reference sequence). The DNA of the CDR3 is TGTGCCAGCAGCTTATCTTCCGGTGATACGCAGTATTTT. It translates to CASSLSSGDTQYF.

The rearrangement links TRBV6-1 to TRBJ2-7; no clear D. Germline V CDR1 and CDR2: MNHNS, SASEGT. The germline V and J ends were trimmed by 3 bases and 1 base, with 16 bases remaining between them. The CDR3 sequence is 16 residues long. Here the CDR3 reads CASSEEPPYRSYEQYF. In DNA form, the CDR3 reads TGTGCCAGCAGTGAGGAACCTCCCTACCGGTCCTACGAGCAGTACTTC.

A few counts support this clone. J is TRBJ2-5 and V is TRBV7-3, with D possibly being TRBD1 or TRBD2 (5 bases each). This CDR3 has 15 residues. Germline CDR1 and CDR2: SGHTA and FQGTGA. The ends were cut back, 3 bases at V and 4 bases at J, with 15 bases in the middle. The CDR3, as DNA: TGTGCCAGCAGCTTCAACCAGGGTCGGGGAGAGACCCAGTACTTC. Amino acid sequence: CASSFNQGRGETQYF.

This chain connects TRBV7-2 to TRBJ2-3; D is uncertain. Germline V lookup: CDR1 SGHTA, CDR2 FQGNSA. The CDR3 is 15 amino acids. The ends were cut back, 3 bases at V and 0 bases at J, with 10 bases in the middle. The CDR3 sequence: CASSLSRSSTDTQYF. The CDR3 DNA reads as TGTGCCAGCAGCTTGTCGCGGTCTAGCACAGATACGCAGTATTTT.

Here the CDR3 reads CAISRTGTETQYF. The CDR3 DNA follows: TGTGCCATCAGTCGGACAGGGACAGAGACCCAGTACTTC. The chain carries TRBV10-3 and TRBJ2-5; 8 bases map to TRBD1. Germline CDR1 reads ENHRY; CDR2 reads SYGVKD. CDR3 size: 13 residues. The V and J ends lost 5 bases and 4 bases, in that order; junction bases with no gene match: 3.

The chain uses TRBV4-1 and TRBJ2-2; 7 bases agree with TRBD1. The germline V gene encodes CDR1 MGHRA and CDR2 YSYEKL. This CDR3 comprises 15 residues. The trim removed 5 bases at V and 4 bases at J, leaving 7 bases unmatched. CDR3 region: CASSLGTVLTGELFF. The CDR3 nucleotides read TGCGCCAGCAGCTTAGGGACAGTACTCACCGGGGAGCTGTTTTTT.

The rearrangement uses TRBV6-5 and TRBJ2-1, with a tentative D call TRBD2 (6 bases). This CDR3 has 16 residues. Trimming left V 2 bases short and J 0 bases short, with 11 bases between. Germline assignment: CDR1 MNHEY and CDR2 SVGAGI. CDR3 sequence (DNA): TGTGCCAGCAGTTACACGGGAGCCAGCTCCTACAATGAGCAGTTCTTC. Residues: CASSYTGASSYNEQFF.

This clone was seen only a few times. The rearrangement joins TRBV7-8 to TRBJ2-7, with D perhaps assigned TRBD1 or TRBD2 (5 bases each). Germline V gene sequence: CDR1 SGHVS, CDR2 FQNEAQ. The CDR3 totals 14 residues. Trimming pared 5 bases from V and 4 bases from J, leaving 15 bases between. This CDR3 reads CASSLTGDGYEQYF. The CDR3 DNA reads as TGTGCCAGCAGCCTTACCGGGGACGGGTACGAGCAGTACTTC.

CDR3 bases: TGTGCCAGCAGCCAAGATCAAAACAGCAACTATGGCTACACCTTC. Translated: CASSQDQNSNYGYTF. The V call is TRBV14, the J call TRBJ1-2; no definite D call. Trimming left V 0 bases short and J 2 bases short, with 10 bases between. From germline, CDR1 is SGHDN and CDR2 FVKESK. The CDR3 spans 15 residues.

The V call is TRBV30, the J call TRBJ2-5, with D maybe TRBD1 (6 bases). Germline V gene sequence: CDR1 GTSNPN, CDR2 SVGIG (reference sequence). With 0 bases removed from V and 4 bases from J, the gap between germline ends came to 15 bases. The CDR3 contains 15 residues. CDR3 sequence (DNA): TGTGCCTGGAGTGTAGTGACGGGCAGGGGAGAGACCCAGTACTTC. Its protein is CAWSVVTGRGETQYF.

J is TRBJ2-7 and V is TRBV5-1; 9 bases align to TRBD2. With V trimmed by 0 bases and J by 2 bases, 3 bases remained unmatched. The CDR3 covers 15 residues. Per germline, CDR1 SGHRS and CDR2 YFSETQ. DNA of the CDR3: TGCGCCAGCAGCTTGGGCCTAGCGGGGACCTACGAGCAGTACTTC. Translating gives CASSLGLAGTYEQYF.